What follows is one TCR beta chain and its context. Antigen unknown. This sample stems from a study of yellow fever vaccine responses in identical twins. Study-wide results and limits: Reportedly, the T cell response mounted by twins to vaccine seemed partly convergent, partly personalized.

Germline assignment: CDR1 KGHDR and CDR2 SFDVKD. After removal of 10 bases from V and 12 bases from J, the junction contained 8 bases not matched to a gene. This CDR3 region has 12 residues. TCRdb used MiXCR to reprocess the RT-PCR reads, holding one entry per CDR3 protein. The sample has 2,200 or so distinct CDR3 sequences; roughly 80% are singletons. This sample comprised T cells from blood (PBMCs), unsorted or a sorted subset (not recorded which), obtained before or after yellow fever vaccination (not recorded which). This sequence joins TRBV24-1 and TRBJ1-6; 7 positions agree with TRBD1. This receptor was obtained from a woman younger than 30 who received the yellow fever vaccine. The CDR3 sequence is CATRTGAGPLHF. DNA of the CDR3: TGTGCCACGCGGACAGGCGCAGGACCCCTCCACTTT.